Below, one TCR beta chain is given with its context. Its antigen is still unknown. One base away there is no much larger clone; base qualities are not given. This specimen belongs to a study of T cell changes during pregnancy in multiple sclerosis (dated 2019 in TCRdb). For the study in its entirety: The study examined how the T cell repertoire changed over the course of pregnancy in women with multiple sclerosis.

The method was the immunoSEQ multiplex PCR assay. The clones in this table, taken by TCRdb from immuneACCESS, are in-frame only. Not every clone is retained; where verified, under half of the shortfall comes from an unresolved V gene, and the cause of the rest is unknown. Here the sample has approximately 90,000 clones; 94% occur a single time. About 0.8% of the sample comes from the top ten. This sequence was found in a female donor with multiple sclerosis, enrolled in a pregnancy study. This specimen consisted of peripheral blood, obtained in the third trimester of pregnancy.

Here is the DNA: TGTGCCAGCAGTTTCAGGTTTCGTTGGGACACCATATATTTT. Translated, it gives CASSFRFRWDTIYF. The V and J genes are TRBV28 and TRBJ1-3; the D gene identity is not certain. CDR1 and CDR2, per the germline V gene, are MDHEN and SYDVKM. The CDR3 measures 14 amino acids from cysteine to phenylalanine. Kept here is only the CDR3 DNA, which spans 42 bases and is read in frame from base 1. V gives up 3 bases and J gives up 8 bases, and the segment between their germline ends measures 14 bases.